The 5 T cell receptor beta chains listed next were all sequenced from one sample in a study of long-term antiretroviral therapy in people with HIV. An immunoSEQ assay, version v3.0, was performed at survey level. Assay: immunoSEQ multiplex PCR; the TCRdb copy retains only in-frame clones and omits some. The table includes some 10,000 clones, roughly 89% detected once. The input for sequencing was unsorted PBMCs, taken 0.2 years before starting antiretroviral therapy. These receptors came from a woman aged 40 to 50 with HIV.

This sequence joins TRBV6-1 and TRBJ2-1; 9 nucleotides match TRBD1. After removal of 10 bases from V and 7 bases from J, the junction contained 5 bases not matched to a gene. The CDR3 has 12 residues. CDR1 and CDR2 (germline): MNHNS, SASEGT. The CDR3 loop reads CATGQGWNEQFF. The CDR3 coding sequence is TGTGCCACAGGACAGGGGTGGAATGAGCAGTTCTTC.

CDR3 coding DNA: TGTGCCTGGACCCGACTAGCGGGGGGCCCGGAGACCCAGTACTTC. As protein: CAWTRLAGGPETQYF. The chain couples TRBV30 to TRBJ2-5; 13 bases map to TRBD2. Germline V CDR1 and CDR2: GTSNPN, SVGIG (reference sequence). The CDR3 is made up of 15 amino acids. V lost 4 bases to trimming and J lost 5 bases; unmatched junction nucleotides: 7.

V and J are TRBV7-9 and TRBJ2-2; D not resolved. The CDR3 extends over 15 amino acids. Germline values: CDR1 SEHNR, CDR2 FQNEAQ (reference sequence). Trimming removed 5 bases from V and 1 base from J, with 11 bases in between. In nucleotides, the CDR3 is TGTGCCAGCAGCCGAATTAACAGGAACACCGGGGAGCTGTTTTTT. Translation: CASSRINRNTGELFF.

The chain combines TRBV6-5 with TRBJ1-1; D uncertain. The CDR3 has 12 amino acids. V was cut by 0 bases and J by 7 bases, with 6 bases left in between. CDR1 and CDR2 (germline): MNHEY, SVGAGI. The CDR3 DNA reads TGTGCCAGCAGTTACTCGTCGGGTGAAGCTTTCTTT. Residues: CASSYSSGEAFF.

The chain uses TRBV19 and TRBJ1-3; D not resolved. The CDR3 covers 13 residues. Per germline, CDR1 LNHDA and CDR2 SQIVND (reference sequence). The germline V and J ends were trimmed by 7 bases and 0 bases, with 7 bases remaining between them. The CDR3 spells CASKSDSGNTIYF. The CDR3 coding sequence is TGTGCCAGTAAGTCAGACTCTGGAAACACCATATATTTT.